This entry lists 32 T cell receptor beta chains sequenced from one sample in a study of shared clonotypes between healthy human individuals. Sequencing was performed with immunoSEQ multiplex PCR; in TCRdb, only in-frame clones are kept and a portion is missing. Of 2 million to 2.5 million clones listed, over 85% are singletons. Sequenced: naive CD4+ T cells from PBMCs. Noted subset: CD45RA+ positively selected. These TCRs come from a man aged 18 to 30 in good health. Some clones in this sample may be carry-over from other donors' samples.

The genes are TRBV13 and TRBJ1-6, with 10 positions matching TRBD1. From germline, CDR1 is PRHDT and CDR2 FYEKMQ (reference sequence). Trimming took 0 bases from V and 7 from J; bases not matched to a gene: 9. This CDR3 is 18 amino acids long. CDR3 coding DNA: TGTGCCAGCAGCTTAGGCCGGGACAGGGGTTATTGGAATTCACCCCTCCACTTT. It yields the protein CASSLGRDRGYWNSPLHF.

This chain's CDR3 is CASSLRQVSYEQYF. The DNA of the CDR3 is TGTGCCAGCAGTCTCCGACAGGTCTCCTACGAGCAGTACTTC. The rearrangement links TRBV27 to TRBJ2-5; tentatively, D is TRBD1 (6 bases). Near its end, the DNA agrees better with TRBJ2-7, so the J call may be wrong. The germline gives CDR1 MNHEY, CDR2 SMNVEV (reference sequence). CDR3 length equals 14 residues.

To note about this clone: Other DNA sequences from this sample encode an identical CDR3 as well. The chain couples TRBV20-1 to TRBJ2-3, with D possibly matching TRBD2 (5 bases). V was pared by 5 bases and J by 2 bases, with 5 bases between. Germline lookup yields CDR1 DFQATT and CDR2 SNEGSKA (reference sequence). CDR3 length equals 11 residues. The CDR3 sequence: CSAGLTDTQYF. The DNA of the CDR3 is TGCAGTGCTGGACTCACAGATACGCAGTATTTT.

The V and J genes are TRBV11-2 and TRBJ2-1, with D tentatively TRBD1 or TRBD2 (5 bases each). V was clipped by 5 bases and J by 2 bases, with 16 bases between them. The CDR3 has 16 residues. The germline V gene has CDR1 SGHAT and CDR2 FQNNGV. The chain's CDR3 is CASSLSSGTPYNEQFF. Written as DNA, the CDR3 is TGTGCCAGCAGCCTATCCTCCGGGACCCCCTACAATGAGCAGTTCTTC. Using reference TRBV11-2 and TRBJ2-1 for the parts outside the CDR3, the full variable domain is EAGVAQSPRYKIIEKRQSVAFWCNPISGHATLYWYQQILGQGPKLLIQFQNNGVVDDSQLPKDRFSAERLKGVDSTLKIQPAKLEDSAVYLCASSLSSGTPYNEQFFGPGTRLTVL.

The chain links TRBV27 to TRBJ2-6, with a tentative D call TRBD1 (5 bases). Trimming shortened V by 6 bases and J by 4 bases, and 19 bases separated the two germline ends. This CDR3 is built from 17 residues. Germline V lookup: CDR1 MNHEY, CDR2 SMNVEV (reference sequence). The CDR3 bases are TGTGCCAGCAGAGGTATTCAGGGATTGGGGGGGGCCAACGTCCTGACTTTC. It yields the protein CASRGIQGLGGANVLTF.

This chain links TRBV7-9 with TRBJ2-6; D uncertain. Germline V gives CDR1 SEHNR, CDR2 FQNEAQ (reference sequence). Trimming removed 4 bases at V and 4 bases at J, with 14 bases between. This CDR3 contains 16 residues. The CDR3 nucleotides are TGTGCCAGCAGCTCCCAGTGGCGAGAGGGGGCCAACGTCCTGACTTTC. Amino acid sequence: CASSSQWREGANVLTF.

The CDR3 spells CAIPGTSGSDEQFF. CDR3 bases: TGTGCCATTCCTGGGACTAGCGGGAGTGATGAGCAGTTCTTC. The chain combines TRBV7-9 with TRBJ2-1; the match to TRBD2 covers 14 bases. The CDR3 consists of 14 residues. The J segment lost 8 bases and the V segment lost 10 bases, leaving 7 bases of the junction unmatched. Germline values: CDR1 SEHNR, CDR2 FQNEAQ (reference sequence).

The chain joins TRBV6-1 to TRBJ1-2; maybe TRBD1 (6 bases). The V gene lost 3 bases and the J gene lost 4 bases, with 15 bases spanning the gap. This CDR3 contains 15 residues. CDR1 is MNHNS, CDR2 SASEGT, per germline. The CDR3 is CASSDARGGPYGYTF. The CDR3, as DNA: TGTGCCAGCAGTGATGCCAGGGGCGGGCCCTATGGCTACACCTTC.

V and J are TRBV19 and TRBJ1-4; 8 positions match TRBD1. The CDR3 runs to 15 residues. The junction had 10 bases not matched to a gene; V was cut back by 6 bases and J by 7 bases. Germline V gene data show CDR1 as LNHDA and CDR2 as SQIVND (reference sequence). The chain's CDR3 is CASRRQGRTAEKLFF. As DNA, the CDR3 is TGTGCCAGTAGAAGACAGGGGAGGACAGCTGAAAAACTGTTTTTT.

Remarks on this clone: This sample also contains other DNA sequences that code for the same CDR3. The rearrangement links TRBV6-5 to TRBJ1-1; D ambiguous. V lost 0 bases and J 1 base, leaving 3 bases between the germline ends. Germline CDR1 MNHEY, CDR2 SVGAGI. The CDR3 extends over 13 amino acids. For the CDR3, the DNA is TGTGCCAGCAGTTACTCCCGGAACACTGAAGCTTTCTTT. Residues: CASSYSRNTEAFF.

The rearrangement links TRBV19 to TRBJ1-5; 11 nucleotides agree with TRBD1. This CDR3 comprises 13 residues. V lost 11 bases, J lost 6 bases, and 6 bases stayed unmatched. Germline loops: CDR1 LNHDA, CDR2 SQIVND (reference sequence). CDR3 sequence reads: CAGGTGGIQPQHF. The CDR3 nucleotides are TGTGCCGGTGGGACAGGGGGAATTCAGCCCCAGCATTTT.

This chain uses TRBV7-8 with TRBJ1-1, with D unclear. The germline V gene has CDR1 SGHVS and CDR2 FQNEAQ. Trimming shortened V by 2 bases and J by 3 bases, and 13 bases separated the two germline ends. The CDR3 is 15 residues long. The CDR3 DNA sequence: TGTGCCAGCAGCTTAATTTGGTCGGGAGACACTGAAGCTTTCTTT. Amino acids: CASSLIWSGDTEAFF. Complete variable domain (other parts from reference TRBV7-8 and TRBJ1-1): GAGVSQSPRYKVAKRGQDVALRCDPISGHVSLFWYQQALGQGPEFLTYFQNEAQLDKSGLPSDRFFAERPEGSVSTLKIQRTQQEDSAVYLCASSLIWSGDTEAFFGQGTRLTVV.

The rearrangement uses TRBV28 and TRBJ1-2; D gene unclear. V lost 2 bases and J lost 4, with 14 bases in between. In germline, CDR1 is MDHEN, CDR2 SYDVKM. The CDR3 covers 15 residues. The CDR3 is CASSLSVPEGYGYTF. The CDR3 bases are TGTGCCAGCAGTTTAAGCGTCCCGGAAGGCTATGGCTACACCTTC.

The V call is TRBV5-1, the J call TRBJ2-5; D is undetermined. The CDR3 spans 15 residues. Deletions cut 0 bases from V and 0 bases from J, with 9 bases between. CDR1 and CDR2 from the germline V gene are SGHRS and YFSETQ. The CDR3 nucleotides are TGCGCCAGCAGCTTGGTCCCAGACAACCAAGAGACCCAGTACTTC. Protein: CASSLVPDNQETQYF.

J is TRBJ2-1 and V is TRBV15; TRBD2 agrees at 8 bases. V was clipped by 1 base and J by 4 bases; unmatched bases: 9. CDR3 length: 17 residues. Germline V gene data show CDR1 as LNHNV and CDR2 as YYDKDF (reference sequence). CDR3 nucleotides: TGTGCCACCAGCAGAGTAGCCCAGCGGGAGTCTTACAATGAGCAGTTCTTC. This sequence encodes CATSRVAQRESYNEQFF. Filled out from reference TRBV15 and TRBJ2-1, the complete variable domain reads DAMVIQNPRYQVTQFGKPVTLSCSQTLNHNVMYWYQQKSSQAPKLLFHYYDKDFNNEADTPDNFQSRRPNTSFCFLDIRSPGLGDTAMYLCATSRVAQRESYNEQFFGPGTRLTVL.

This chain joins TRBV4-1 and TRBJ2-3; 11 bases match TRBD2. Germline CDR1 reads MGHRA; CDR2 reads YSYEKL. The CDR3 has 17 amino acids. The trim removed 3 bases at V and 5 bases at J, leaving 10 bases unmatched. Here the CDR3 reads CASSQGILAGAGDTQYF. CDR3 sequence (DNA): TGCGCCAGCAGCCAGGGGATACTAGCGGGAGCGGGAGATACGCAGTATTTT.

On this clone: In the same sample, other DNA sequences code for this CDR3. The chain combines TRBV27 with TRBJ2-7; no reliable D call. This CDR3 region has 13 residues. V gave up 5 bases and J gave up 3 bases, with 11 bases separating them. Germline assignment: CDR1 MNHEY and CDR2 SMNVEV (reference sequence). CDR3 DNA sequence: TGTGCCAGCAGTCCCTCCTCCTTCTACGAGCAGTACTTC. Protein: CASSPSSFYEQYF.

This chain joins TRBV7-2 and TRBJ2-5, with a weak D call TRBD1 (5 bases). In germline, CDR1 is SGHTA, CDR2 FQGNSA. Trimming stripped 3 bases from V and 0 bases from J, with 17 bases between. This CDR3 contains 17 residues. Here the CDR3 reads CASSFPTAGPYQETQYF. The CDR3 nucleotides read TGTGCCAGCAGCTTTCCCACAGCAGGGCCCTACCAAGAGACCCAGTACTTC.

This chain joins TRBV28 and TRBJ1-3; TRBD1 aligns across 7 bases. Trimming cost V 4 bases and J 2 bases; bases outside gene matches: 2. Germline values: CDR1 MDHEN, CDR2 SYDVKM. CDR3 length: 14 residues. The CDR3 reads CASSWGTAGNTIYF. CDR3 DNA: TGTGCCAGCAGTTGGGGGACAGCTGGAAACACCATATATTTT.

This chain connects TRBV5-6 to TRBJ2-5; the match to TRBD2 covers 12 bases. The DNA end is a closer match to TRBJ2-7, so the J assignment may be wrong. CDR3 length equals 15 residues. From germline, CDR1 is SGHDT and CDR2 YYEEEE. The CDR3 spells CASSLGLAGVYEQYF. The CDR3 DNA is TGTGCCAGCAGCTTGGGACTAGCGGGAGTCTACGAGCAGTACTTC.

The rearrangement joins TRBV29-1 to TRBJ2-5; a weak D match, TRBD1 (6 bases). The CDR3 totals 12 residues. CDR1 SQVTM and CDR2 ANQGSEA come from the germline V gene. With 8 bases removed from V and 5 bases from J, the gap between germline ends came to 15 bases. The CDR3 reads CSHASGAETQYF. As DNA, the CDR3 is TGCAGCCATGCCTCAGGGGCGGAGACCCAGTACTTC. Variable domain in full (rest from reference TRBV29-1 and TRBJ2-5): SAVISQKPSRDICQRGTSLTIQCQVDSQVTMMFWYRQQPGQSLTLIATANQGSEATYESGFVIDKFPISRPNLTFSTLTVSNMSPEDSSIYLCSHASGAETQYFGPGTRLLVL.

V usage is TRBV30 and J usage is TRBJ1-5, with D possibly being TRBD1 (5 bases). CDR3 length equals 13 residues. CDR1 GTSNPN and CDR2 SVGIG come from the germline V gene (reference sequence). Between the trimmed V and J ends, which lost 0 bases and 5 bases, there was a span of 8 bases. The CDR3 sequence: CAWSVGHYQPQHF. The CDR3 DNA reads TGTGCCTGGAGTGTCGGACACTATCAGCCCCAGCATTTT.

The J gene is TRBJ1-1, the V gene TRBV2; D gene ambiguous. V was pared by 6 bases and J by 2 bases, with 13 bases between. This CDR3 has 14 residues. Germline lookup yields CDR1 SNHLY and CDR2 FYNNEI. The CDR3 is CASSDFGSNTEAFF. CDR3 nucleotide sequence: TGTGCCAGCAGCGACTTTGGTTCCAACACTGAAGCTTTCTTT.

This clone was observed once. This rearrangement joins TRBV7-9 to TRBJ2-1; 7 bases match TRBD1. Losses at the gene ends were 4 bases for V and 7 bases for J; bases not matched to a gene: 7. This CDR3 has 14 residues. Germline V lookup: CDR1 SEHNR, CDR2 FQNEAQ (reference sequence). The CDR3 DNA is TGTGCCAGCAGCTCACGCACAGGGGAAAATGAGCAGTTCTTC. Translating gives CASSSRTGENEQFF.

CDR3 DNA sequence: TGTGCCAGCAGCTCCCTAGGAGCGGATACGCAGTATTTT. Translated, it gives CASSSLGADTQYF. J is TRBJ2-3 and V is TRBV7-9; D is undetermined. The V gene lost 4 bases and the J gene lost 6 bases, with 11 bases spanning the gap. Germline V gene lookup returns CDR1 SEHNR and CDR2 FQNEAQ (reference sequence). This CDR3 comprises 13 residues.

This clone was seen only a few times. The V and J genes are TRBV2 and TRBJ1-1, with D unclear. Germline CDR1 and CDR2: SNHLY and FYNNEI. V was clipped by 3 bases and J by 1 base, with 9 bases between them. This CDR3 contains 14 residues. DNA of the CDR3: TGTGCCAGCAGTGACAAGTTTCCGAACACTGAAGCTTTCTTT. Protein sequence: CASSDKFPNTEAFF. The full variable domain, its missing parts supplied by reference TRBV2 and TRBJ1-1, is EPEVTQTPSHQVTQMGQEVILRCVPISNHLYFYWYRQILGQKVEFLVSFYNNEISEKSEIFDDQFSVERPDGSNFTLKIRSTKLEDSAMYFCASSDKFPNTEAFFGQGTRLTVV.

The chain uses TRBV28 and TRBJ2-2, with 9 bases fitting TRBD1. CDR1 is MDHEN and CDR2 is SYDVKM in the germline V gene. Trimming at V came to 7 bases and at J to 7 bases, leaving 7 bases not matched to a gene. This CDR3 spans 14 amino acids. Here the CDR3 reads CASIPGQGHGELFF. Written as DNA, the CDR3 is TGTGCCAGCATACCGGGACAGGGCCACGGGGAGCTGTTTTTT.

The chain joins TRBV6-6 to TRBJ2-3, with D tentatively TRBD2 (5 bases). Per germline, CDR1 MNHNY and CDR2 SVGAGI (reference sequence). The CDR3 is made up of 14 amino acids. Trimming shortened V by 8 bases and J by 4 bases, and 16 bases separated the two germline ends. CDR3 nucleotide sequence: TGTGCCAGCCAGACGGGGAGTATGGCAGATACGCAGTATTTT. Protein sequence: CASQTGSMADTQYF.

The chain couples TRBV5-1 to TRBJ2-2, with TRBD2 as a possible D gene (6 bases). The germline V and J ends were trimmed by 1 base and 4 bases, with 11 bases remaining between them. Germline CDR1 SGHRS, CDR2 YFSETQ. This CDR3 has 15 amino acids. CDR3 region: CASSLQGLPTGELFF. Written as DNA, the CDR3 is TGCGCCAGCAGCTTGCAGGGACTGCCCACCGGGGAGCTGTTTTTT. The variable domain in full, with the rest retrieved from reference TRBV5-1 and TRBJ2-2, is KAGVTQTPRYLIKTRGQQVTLSCSPISGHRSVSWYQQTPGQGLQFLFEYFSETQRNKGNFPGRFSGRQFSNSRSEMNVSTLELGDSALYLCASSLQGLPTGELFFGEGSRLTVL.

This clone has only one observation. The chain combines TRBV7-2 with TRBJ2-1; 9 bases fit TRBD2. Germline-derived CDR1 and CDR2 are SGHTA and FQGNSA. CDR3 length: 18 amino acids. V shed 5 bases and J 6 bases; nucleotides not matched to a gene: 17. The CDR3 region has the DNA TGTGCCAGCAGCCGCACCAGCATAGCGGGAGCGGTAATCAATGAGCAGTTCTTC. Encoded protein: CASSRTSIAGAVINEQFF. Based on the CDR3 plus reference TRBV7-2 and TRBJ2-1, the full variable domain is GAGVSQSPSNKVTEKGKDVELRCDPISGHTALYWYRQSLGQGLEFLIYFQGNSAPDKSGLPSDRFSAERTGGSVSTLTIQRTQQEDSAVYLCASSRTSIAGAVINEQFFGPGTRLTVL.

This chain connects TRBV14 to TRBJ1-4; 7 bases fit TRBD1. J lost 8 bases, V lost 0 bases, and 12 bases had no gene match. Germline V gene lookup returns CDR1 SGHDN and CDR2 FVKESK. This CDR3 region has 17 residues. DNA for the CDR3: TGTGCCAGCAGCCAAGATGCCTGGCCGGGACAGCGAGAAAAACTGTTTTTT. It yields the protein CASSQDAWPGQREKLFF.

V is TRBV5-6 and J is TRBJ1-3; the match to TRBD1 covers 8 bases. The CDR3 covers 15 residues. Germline loops: CDR1 SGHDT, CDR2 YYEEEE. Unmatched junction bases numbered 6, after V lost 3 bases and J lost 4 bases. In DNA, the CDR3 is TGTGCCAGCAGCTGGGACAGGCGGCGGGGAAACACCATATATTTT. It codes for CASSWDRRRGNTIYF.